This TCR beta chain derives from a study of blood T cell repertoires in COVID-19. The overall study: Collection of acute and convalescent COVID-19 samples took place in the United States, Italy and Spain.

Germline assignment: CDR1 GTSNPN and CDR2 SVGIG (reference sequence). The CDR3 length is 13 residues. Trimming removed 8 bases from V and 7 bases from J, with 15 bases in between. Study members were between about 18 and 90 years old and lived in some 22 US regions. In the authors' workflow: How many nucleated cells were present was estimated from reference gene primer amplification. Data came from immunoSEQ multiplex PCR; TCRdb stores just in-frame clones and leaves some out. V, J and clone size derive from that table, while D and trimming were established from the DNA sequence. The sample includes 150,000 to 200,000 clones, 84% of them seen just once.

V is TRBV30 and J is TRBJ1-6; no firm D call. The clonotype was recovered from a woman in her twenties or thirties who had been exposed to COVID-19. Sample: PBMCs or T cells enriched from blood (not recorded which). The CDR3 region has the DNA TGTGCCCACGGCGGGTCTGTCAATTCACCCCTCCACTTT. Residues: CAHGGSVNSPLHF. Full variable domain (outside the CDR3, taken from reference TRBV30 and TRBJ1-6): SQTIHQWPATLVQPVGSPLSLECTVEGTSNPNLYWYRQAAGRGLQLLFYSVGIGQISSEVPQNLSASRPQDRQFILSSKKLLLSDSGFYLCAHGGSVNSPLHFGNGTRLTVT.